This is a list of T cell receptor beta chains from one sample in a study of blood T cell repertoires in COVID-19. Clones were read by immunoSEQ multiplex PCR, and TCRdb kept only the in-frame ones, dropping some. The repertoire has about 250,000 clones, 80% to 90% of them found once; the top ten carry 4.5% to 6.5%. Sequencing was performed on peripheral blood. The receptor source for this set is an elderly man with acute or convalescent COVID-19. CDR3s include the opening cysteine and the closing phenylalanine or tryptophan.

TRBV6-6	CASSARDRGSYEQYF
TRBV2	CASGLGPPLEETQYF
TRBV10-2	CASRSGTDQETQYF
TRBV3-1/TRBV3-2	CASSAQLAGENNEQFF
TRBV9	CASSVAPDFTEAFF
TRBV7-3	CASSAFGGTSYEQYF
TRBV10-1	CASSGGKNTGELFF
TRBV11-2	CASAFGAGRETQYF
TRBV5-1	CASSLSLTGESEAFF
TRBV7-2	CASSPAGADTQYF
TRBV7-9	CASSLVESGRTYEQYF
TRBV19	CASTPGQLNQPQHF
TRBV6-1	CASSEAWPYPSF
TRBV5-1	CASSRIGGSNQPQHF
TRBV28	CASSSGAAYNEQFF
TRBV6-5	CASTNREVNYGYTF
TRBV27	CASSLSAPRRGNQETQYF